The 32 T cell receptor beta chains in this list originate from one sample, sequenced in a study of early T cells in non-severe SARS-CoV-2 infection. One entry per CDR3 protein results from TCRdb running MiXCR on the 5' RACE reads. The table records fewer than 110,000 distinct CDR3 sequences, more than 9.5% of them present only once. Material: whole blood. The source of these receptors is an adult who was a healthcare worker with PCR-confirmed SARS-CoV-2 infection or an uninfected control (not recorded which).

This clonotype was detected ten times or more. The J gene is TRBJ2-1, the V gene TRBV7-8; D uncertain. CDR1 and CDR2 from the germline V gene are SGHVS and FQNEAQ. Trimming took off 5 bases at V and 9 bases at J, with 11 bases between the two ends. The CDR3 extends over 12 amino acids. CDR3 coding DNA: TGTGCCAGCAGCCTAGGAGTTTCTGAGCAGTTCTTC. Translating gives CASSLGVSEQFF.

This clonotype was detected many times. V gene TRBV7-6 combines with J gene TRBJ2-7, with D perhaps matching TRBD2 (7 bases). The CDR3 has 13 amino acids. The germline gives CDR1 SGHVS, CDR2 FNYEAQ. V lost 2 bases, J lost 7 bases, and 12 bases lay in between. The CDR3, as DNA: TGTGCCAGCAGCTTATTCAGGGGAGGGGAGCAGTACTTC. This sequence encodes CASSLFRGGEQYF.

This chain uses TRBV28 with TRBJ2-6; D is possibly TRBD1 (7 bases). Germline CDR1 MDHEN, CDR2 SYDVKM. V was shortened by 3 bases and J by 2 bases, with 17 bases between the two germline ends. The CDR3 has 18 amino acids. CDR3 DNA: TGTGCCAGCAGTTTTCGGGGGACAGCTATCCCTGGGGCCAACGTCCTGACTTTC. Translated, it gives CASSFRGTAIPGANVLTF.

The V call is TRBV2, the J call TRBJ2-5; maybe TRBD2 (6 bases). The V gene's germline CDR1 is SNHLY and CDR2 FYNNEI. Trimming took off 6 bases at V and 5 bases at J, with 7 bases between the two ends. The CDR3 runs to 11 residues. The CDR3 DNA reads as TGTGCCAGCAGCGGGAGTGAGACCCAGTACTTC. Translation gives CASSGSETQYF.

This clonotype was detected a few times. V is TRBV5-4 and J is TRBJ2-1; D is possibly TRBD1 or TRBD2 (5 bases each). This CDR3 comprises 18 residues. Trimming took off 5 bases at V and 7 bases at J, with 28 bases between the two ends. CDR1 is SGHNT and CDR2 is YYREEE in the germline V gene (reference sequence). CDR3 sequence reads: CASSFGTPNTDPPNEQFF. In nucleotides, the CDR3 is TGTGCCAGCAGTTTTGGGACGCCCAATACAGATCCCCCTAATGAGCAGTTCTTC. Filled out from reference TRBV5-4 and TRBJ2-1, the complete variable domain reads ETGVTQSPTHLIKTRGQQVTLRCSSQSGHNTVSWYQQALGQGPQFIFQYYREEENGRGNFPPRFSGLQFPNYSSELNVNALELDDSALYLCASSFGTPNTDPPNEQFFGPGTRLTVL.

The rearrangement uses TRBV10-3 and TRBJ2-5; tentatively, D is TRBD1 (5 bases). Germline V CDR1 and CDR2: ENHRY, SYGVKD. V dropped 8 bases and J dropped 0 bases, with 10 bases sitting between them. This CDR3 has 13 residues. DNA for the CDR3: TGTGCCATCCAAGGCAGGGACCAAGAGACCCAGTACTTC. Translation: CAIQGRDQETQYF.

This clonotype was seen a handful of times. The chain links TRBV12-3 or TRBV12-4 to TRBJ1-1; possible D gene TRBD1, 5 bases. Trimming cost V 2 bases and J 2 bases, with 15 bases left between them. The CDR3 is made up of 16 amino acids. This CDR3 reads CASSLWIGDPNTEAFF. The CDR3 nucleotides are TGTGCCAGCAGTTTATGGATCGGGGACCCTAACACTGAAGCTTTCTTT.

The chain recombines TRBV28 with TRBJ2-7, with TRBD2 matching over 8 bases. The CDR3 spans 15 residues. J lost 3 bases, V lost 6 bases, and 10 bases had no gene match. Germline loops: CDR1 MDHEN, CDR2 SYDVKM. CDR3 in amino acids: CASSRPRTSSYEQYF. DNA of the CDR3: TGTGCCAGCAGCCGGCCCCGGACTAGCAGCTACGAGCAGTACTTC.

The chain is built from TRBV30 and TRBJ1-6, with unresolved D. Trimming removed 0 bases at V and 6 bases at J, with 6 bases between. The CDR3 totals 13 residues. Germline-derived CDR1 and CDR2 are GTSNPN and SVGIG (reference sequence). CDR3 amino acids: CAWSVAGNSPLHF. Written as DNA, the CDR3 is TGTGCCTGGAGTGTAGCCGGTAATTCACCCCTCCACTTT.

This clonotype has more than one count but fewer than ten. The rearrangement joins TRBV7-9 to TRBJ2-2; 7 bases align to TRBD1. Germline CDR1 reads SEHNR; CDR2 reads FQNEAQ (reference sequence). V was clipped by 6 bases and J by 0 bases; unmatched bases: 1. This CDR3 is built from 14 residues. CDR3 nucleotide sequence: TGTGCCAGCAGGGGGACAGCGAACACCGGGGAGCTGTTTTTT. Residues: CASRGTANTGELFF.

In its sample, this clonotype was seen a few times. This chain links TRBV28 with TRBJ2-3, with D perhaps matching TRBD2 (6 bases). Trimming took off 3 bases at V and 3 bases at J, with 22 bases between the two ends. Germline V lookup: CDR1 MDHEN, CDR2 SYDVKM. The CDR3 has 18 amino acids. The chain's CDR3 is CASSFGSGSGVGTDTQYF. DNA of the CDR3: TGTGCCAGCAGTTTTGGTTCGGGGTCGGGAGTTGGGACAGATACGCAGTATTTT.

The chain combines TRBV27 with TRBJ1-5; D is unresolved. The CDR3 consists of 13 residues. Trimming cost V 7 bases and J 5 bases, with 12 bases left between them. Germline V gives CDR1 MNHEY, CDR2 SMNVEV (reference sequence). The CDR3 spells CASTPSRDQPQHF. CDR3 sequence (DNA): TGTGCCAGCACCCCCTCCCGGGATCAGCCCCAGCATTTT.

This clonotype has more than one count but fewer than ten. The chain links TRBV20-1 to TRBJ2-5; TRBD2 agrees at 7 bases. Trimming took 0 bases from V and 10 from J; bases not matched to a gene: 8. The CDR3 has 13 residues. From germline, CDR1 is DFQATT and CDR2 SNEGSKA (reference sequence). CDR3 in DNA: TGCAGTGCTAGAGATGGGACTAATCTGAACCAGTACTTC. Translating gives CSARDGTNLNQYF.

This clonotype was counted many times. The chain has TRBV27 and TRBJ1-1, with a possible D match to TRBD1 (6 bases). Trimming took 8 bases from V and 4 from J, leaving 14 bases between them. This CDR3 has 13 residues. Germline assignment: CDR1 MNHEY and CDR2 SMNVEV (reference sequence). DNA of the CDR3: TGTGCCAGCGGTCCAGGGGACTTCACTGAAGCTTTCTTT. Translated: CASGPGDFTEAFF.

This clonotype was observed at least ten times. This chain joins TRBV18 and TRBJ1-5; 7 nucleotides line up with TRBD1. This CDR3 spans 15 amino acids. Germline CDR1 KGHSH, CDR2 LQKENI. Unmatched junction bases numbered 4, after V lost 5 bases and J lost 0 bases. CDR3 sequence (DNA): TGTGCCAGCTCAGTCGGGACAGCTAGCAATCAGCCCCAGCATTTT. It encodes CASSVGTASNQPQHF.

This chain links TRBV4-1 with TRBJ2-1; TRBD1 matches at 9 bases. This CDR3 has 17 amino acids. In germline, CDR1 is MGHRA, CDR2 YSYEKL. V lost 1 base and J lost 4; bases outside the gene matches: 8. The chain's CDR3 is CASSQGALGQGYNEQFF. CDR3 nucleotide sequence: TGCGCCAGCAGCCAAGGCGCCCTGGGACAGGGATACAATGAGCAGTTCTTC.

J is TRBJ2-2 and V is TRBV27; D gene unclear. V lost 5 bases and J lost 2, with 6 bases in between. Germline CDR1 is MNHEY and CDR2 is SMNVEV (reference sequence). The length of the CDR3 is 13 residues. The CDR3 spells CASSTPNTGELFF. The CDR3 nucleotides are TGTGCCAGCAGTACCCCAAACACCGGGGAGCTGTTTTTT.

This clonotype was counted at least ten times. The genes are TRBV27 and TRBJ2-3, with TRBD2 identical over 11 bases. CDR1 MNHEY and CDR2 SMNVEV come from the germline V gene (reference sequence). The CDR3 is 14 amino acids. V was clipped by 5 bases and J by 13 bases; unmatched bases: 11. CDR3 in DNA: TGTGCCAGCAGTCCAAGGACTAGCGGGCGGGCGGAGTATTTT. Translated, it gives CASSPRTSGRAEYF.

This clonotype was observed many times. V usage is TRBV12-3 or TRBV12-4 and J usage is TRBJ2-2; TRBD1 or TRBD2 may be the D gene (6 bases each). The V and J ends lost 3 bases and 0 bases respectively, with 26 bases between them. The CDR3 has 21 residues. CDR3 loop: CASSLRSSALGGPANTGELFF. CDR3 nucleotide sequence: TGTGCCAGCAGTTTGAGGTCATCGGCTCTTGGGGGGCCGGCGAACACCGGGGAGCTGTTTTTT.

This clonotype was found a few times. CDR3 sequence reads: CASSSRSPVSGTTYEQYF. The CDR3 DNA reads TGTGCCAGCAGCTCCCGTTCGCCAGTTAGCGGTACAACCTACGAGCAGTACTTC. The rearrangement uses TRBV28 and TRBJ2-7; perhaps TRBD2 as D (6 bases). The V gene lost 6 bases and the J gene lost 2 bases, with 26 bases spanning the gap. CDR1 is MDHEN and CDR2 is SYDVKM in the germline V gene. CDR3 length: 18 residues.

This clonotype showed up just a few times. This chain joins TRBV20-1 and TRBJ2-1; D not resolved. The CDR3 length is 11 residues. V lost 6 bases and J lost 4, with 7 bases in between. Germline values: CDR1 DFQATT, CDR2 SNEGSKA (reference sequence). The CDR3 sequence: CSASGYNEQFF. The CDR3 DNA reads TGCAGTGCGTCCGGTTACAATGAGCAGTTCTTC.

This clonotype was detected only a few times. The chain employs TRBV10-3 and TRBJ2-2, with TRBD2 matching over 7 bases. Trimming at V came to 0 bases and at J to 3 bases, leaving 4 bases not matched to a gene. The germline gives CDR1 ENHRY, CDR2 SYGVKD. The CDR3 runs 16 residues. CDR3 protein: CAISESGLADTGELFF. For the CDR3, the DNA is TGTGCCATCAGTGAGTCGGGTCTAGCGGACACCGGGGAGCTGTTTTTT.

The chain uses TRBV7-2 and TRBJ1-6; TRBD1 aligns across 8 bases. Germline V gene sequence: CDR1 SGHTA, CDR2 FQGNSA. J lost 10 bases, V lost 5 bases, and 10 bases had no gene match. The CDR3 loop spans 15 amino acids. The CDR3 region has the DNA TGTGCCAGCAGCACGACGACAGGGGTAGTCTCACCCCTCCACTTT. As protein: CASSTTTGVVSPLHF.

In its sample, this clonotype was seen many times. The chain joins TRBV29-1 to TRBJ2-1; possible D gene TRBD1, 6 bases. Germline V gives CDR1 SQVTM, CDR2 ANQGSEA. The CDR3 contains 10 residues. The V end lost 6 bases, the J end lost 10 bases, and 10 bases lay between the germline ends. The CDR3 spells CSVDTGEQFF. DNA of the CDR3: TGCAGCGTGGACACAGGGGAGCAGTTCTTC.

The rearrangement uses TRBV28 and TRBJ2-1, with 10 bases lining up with TRBD2. The CDR3 covers 16 residues. CDR1 and CDR2 (germline): MDHEN, SYDVKM. The V segment lost 7 bases and the J segment 6 bases; nucleotides outside the gene matches: 12. CDR3 protein: CASTYRASGSLNEQFF. The CDR3, as DNA: TGTGCCAGCACCTACAGGGCTAGCGGGAGTCTCAATGAGCAGTTCTTC.

The J gene is TRBJ2-1, the V gene TRBV11-2, with D tentatively TRBD2 (5 bases). The CDR3 totals 16 residues. V was pared by 1 base and J by 9 bases, with 19 bases between. CDR1 and CDR2 from the germline V gene are SGHAT and FQNNGV. CDR3 DNA sequence: TGTGCCAGCAGCTTAGTGGCTAGCTCCTTTCTGGGTGAGCAGTTCTTC. This codes for CASSLVASSFLGEQFF.

This clonotype was found a few times. The chain combines TRBV4-1 with TRBJ2-5; possible D gene TRBD2, 5 bases. Germline CDR1 is MGHRA and CDR2 is YSYEKL. The CDR3 length is 16 residues. V shed 1 base and J shed 3 bases, with 15 bases lying between them. CDR3 nucleotides: TGCGCCAGCAGCCAAGTAGGAGGAAAACGAAAAGAGACCCAGTACTTC. It is translated as CASSQVGGKRKETQYF.

The chain recombines TRBV5-4 with TRBJ2-5; 7 bases align to TRBD1. The germline V gene encodes CDR1 SGHNT and CDR2 YYREEE (reference sequence). Unmatched junction bases numbered 11, after V lost 4 bases and J lost 2 bases. The CDR3 length is 16 residues. The CDR3 DNA sequence: TGTGCCAGCAGCCCGATAACGACAGGGCCACAAGAGACCCAGTACTTC. This encodes CASSPITTGPQETQYF.

This clonotype was observed a handful of times. J is TRBJ2-1 and V is TRBV28, with D unresolved. V was shortened by 1 base and J by 9 bases, with 7 bases between the two germline ends. The CDR3 consists of 12 residues. CDR1 is MDHEN and CDR2 is SYDVKM in the germline V gene. In DNA form, the CDR3 reads TGTGCCAGCAGTTTATCGCCTGGTGAGCAGTTCTTC. It encodes CASSLSPGEQFF.

This clonotype was seen only a few times. The genes are TRBV6-6 and TRBJ2-7; D call uncertain. This CDR3 is 18 amino acids long. Trimming removed 2 bases at V and 2 bases at J, with 22 bases between. Germline-derived CDR1 and CDR2 are MNHNY and SVGAGI (reference sequence). The CDR3 DNA follows: TGTGCCAGCAGTTACCGAAAGAGTGTTAGGATTTTCCCCTACGAGCAGTACTTC. It encodes CASSYRKSVRIFPYEQYF.

This clonotype was seen a few times. The rearrangement uses TRBV7-2 and TRBJ1-2, with D tentatively TRBD1 (5 bases). Germline loops: CDR1 SGHTA, CDR2 FQGNSA. Trimming stripped 1 base from V and 3 bases from J, with 9 bases between. This CDR3 comprises 14 residues. CDR3 in amino acids: CASSLVGRDYGYTF. The CDR3 coding sequence is TGTGCCAGCAGCTTAGTGGGCAGGGACTATGGCTACACCTTC.

This clonotype was seen at least ten times. This chain joins TRBV6-2 or TRBV6-3 and TRBJ2-7; D unresolved. There are 13 residues in the CDR3. The V end lost 6 bases, the J end lost 1 base, and 10 bases lay between the germline ends. Germline V gene lookup returns CDR1 MNHEY and CDR2 SVGEGT. The CDR3 loop reads CASSVSESYEQYF. The CDR3 coding sequence is TGTGCCAGCAGCGTCAGCGAATCCTACGAGCAGTACTTC.